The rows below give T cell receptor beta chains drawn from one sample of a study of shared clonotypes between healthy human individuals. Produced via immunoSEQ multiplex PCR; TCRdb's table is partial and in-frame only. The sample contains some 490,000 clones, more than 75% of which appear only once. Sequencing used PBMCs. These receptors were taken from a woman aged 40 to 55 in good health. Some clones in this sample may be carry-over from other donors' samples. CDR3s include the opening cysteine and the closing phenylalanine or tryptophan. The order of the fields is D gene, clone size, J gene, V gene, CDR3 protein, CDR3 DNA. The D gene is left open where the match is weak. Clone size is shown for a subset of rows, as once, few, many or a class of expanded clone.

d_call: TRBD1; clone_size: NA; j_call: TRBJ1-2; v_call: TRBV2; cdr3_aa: CASSPTGVDYGYTF; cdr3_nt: TGTGCCAGCAGCCCGACAGGGGTGGACTATGGCTACACCTTC
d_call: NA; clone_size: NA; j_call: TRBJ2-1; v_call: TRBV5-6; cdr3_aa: CASSRETDLLLDNEQFF; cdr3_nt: TGTGCCAGCAGCAGGGAAACGGACCTTCTGCTGGACAATGAGCAGTTCTTC
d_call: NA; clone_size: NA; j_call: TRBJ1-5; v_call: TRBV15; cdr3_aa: CATSRDGHTNNQPQHF; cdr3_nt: TGTGCCACCAGCAGAGATGGGCACACAAACAATCAGCCCCAGCATTTT
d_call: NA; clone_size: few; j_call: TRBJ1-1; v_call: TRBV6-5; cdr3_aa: CASRGGNTEAFF; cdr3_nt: TGTGCCAGCAGGGGGGGGAACACTGAAGCTTTCTTT
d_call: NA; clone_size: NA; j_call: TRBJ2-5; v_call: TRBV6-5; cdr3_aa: CASSSPNGETQYF; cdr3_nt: TGTGCCAGCAGTTCCCCTAATGGGGAGACCCAGTACTTC
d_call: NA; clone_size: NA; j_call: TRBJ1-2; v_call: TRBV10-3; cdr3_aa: CAISGRQAANYGYTF; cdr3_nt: TGTGCCATCAGTGGCCGACAGGCGGCTAACTATGGCTACACCTTC
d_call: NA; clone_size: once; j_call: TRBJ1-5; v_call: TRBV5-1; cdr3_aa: CASSPSAGLNQPQHF; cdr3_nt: TGCGCCAGCAGCCCGTCGGCAGGGCTTAATCAGCCCCAGCATTTT
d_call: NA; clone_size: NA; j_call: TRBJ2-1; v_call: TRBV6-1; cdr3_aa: CASSELAGMGNEQFF; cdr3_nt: TGTGCCAGCAGTGAACTGGCGGGAATGGGCAATGAGCAGTTCTTC
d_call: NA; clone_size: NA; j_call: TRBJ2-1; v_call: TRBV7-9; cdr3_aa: CASSPRFF; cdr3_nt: TGTGCCAGCAGCCCAAGGTTCTTC
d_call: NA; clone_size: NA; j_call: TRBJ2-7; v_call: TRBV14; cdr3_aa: CASSRRDYPPGEQYF; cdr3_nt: TGTGCCAGCAGCCGAAGAGATTATCCCCCCGGCGAGCAGTACTTC
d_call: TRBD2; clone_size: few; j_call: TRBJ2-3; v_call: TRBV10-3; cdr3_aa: CAISESAGGPDTQYF; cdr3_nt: TGTGCCATCAGTGAGTCAGCGGGAGGGCCAGATACGCAGTATTTT
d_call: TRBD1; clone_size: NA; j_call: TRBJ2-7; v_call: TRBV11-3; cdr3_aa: CASSLDGTGAFEQYF; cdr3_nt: TGTGCCAGCAGCTTAGATGGGACAGGGGCCTTCGAGCAGTACTTC